Below, 18 T cell receptor beta chains from the same sample are listed, as sequenced in a study of T cells after posttransplantation cyclophosphamide. Sequencing was performed with immunoSEQ multiplex PCR; in TCRdb, only in-frame clones are kept and a portion is missing. The table has 15,000 to 20,000 clones, 70% to 80% seen once; the top ten hold roughly a quarter. A marrow graft followed busulfan-fludarabine conditioning, with cyclophosphamide on days +3 and +4. The sample in question was PBMCs, obtained after an allogeneic stem cell transplant with post-transplant cyclophosphamide. The origin of the receptors is a male patient aged 25-45 years who received an allogeneic stem cell transplant from a related donor, was CMV-positive, and had acute GVHD only. Some T cells may be supplied by the graft donor.

The chain joins TRBV28 to TRBJ1-1; 10 nucleotides align to TRBD1. The V segment lost 2 bases and the J segment 11 bases; nucleotides outside the gene matches: 8. The CDR3 sequence is 14 residues long. CDR1 and CDR2 from the germline V gene are MDHEN and SYDVKM. CDR3 DNA sequence: TGTGCCAGCAGTTTACGCCGGACAGGGGGACAGGCTTTCTTT. Translated: CASSLRRTGGQAFF.

The chain couples TRBV19 to TRBJ2-6, with 7 bases matching TRBD1. The CDR3 totals 14 residues. V dropped 6 bases and J dropped 2; count of bases not matched to a gene: 1. CDR1 is LNHDA, CDR2 SQIVND, per germline (reference sequence). CDR3 sequence: CASSDRAGANVLTF. The DNA of the CDR3 is TGTGCCAGTAGCGACAGGGCTGGGGCCAACGTCCTGACTTTC.

The rearrangement links TRBV7-2 to TRBJ2-3, with TRBD2 as a possible D gene (6 bases). The germline V and J ends were trimmed by 5 bases and 5 bases, with 11 bases remaining between them. Germline assignment: CDR1 SGHTA and CDR2 FQGNSA. The CDR3 has 13 amino acids. CDR3 DNA: TGTGCCAGCAGCGTAACAGCGGGAGATACGCAGTATTTT. Protein sequence: CASSVTAGDTQYF.

This clone was recorded a few times. This chain uses TRBV2 with TRBJ2-2, with D possibly matching TRBD2 (6 bases). Germline assignment: CDR1 SNHLY and CDR2 FYNNEI. V lost 6 bases and J lost 4, with 9 bases in between. This CDR3 is built from 13 residues. The CDR3 coding sequence is TGTGCCAGCAGATTGGGGGGCACCGGGGAGCTGTTTTTT. Its translation is CASRLGGTGELFF. The whole variable domain, filled in from reference TRBV2 and TRBJ2-2, reads EPEVTQTPSHQVTQMGQEVILRCVPISNHLYFYWYRQILGQKVEFLVSFYNNEISEKSEIFDDQFSVERPDGSNFTLKIRSTKLEDSAMYFCASRLGGTGELFFGEGSRLTVL.

This chain joins TRBV5-6 and TRBJ2-7; TRBD2 matches 7 bases. The CDR3 runs 12 residues. The germline CDR1 and CDR2 sequences are SGHDT and YYEEEE. Trimming took 0 bases from V and 11 from J; bases not matched to a gene: 5. CDR3 coding DNA: TGTGCCAGCAGCTTGGGGATGGGGGGGGAGTACTTC. This translates into CASSLGMGGEYF.

This chain links TRBV6-6 with TRBJ1-1; 9 bases are a match to TRBD1. This CDR3 is 14 amino acids long. CDR1 is MNHNY and CDR2 is SVGAGI in the germline V gene (reference sequence). V shed 6 bases and J 3 bases; nucleotides not matched to a gene: 5. The CDR3 DNA is TGTGCCAGCAGGGACAGGGGCGGGGACACTGAAGCTTTCTTT. Protein product: CASRDRGGDTEAFF.

This rearrangement joins TRBV18 to TRBJ1-1; TRBD1 is a possible D gene (6 bases). The CDR3 has 15 residues. The V end was cut by 2 bases, the J end by 11 bases, with 21 bases between. CDR1 KGHSH and CDR2 LQKENI come from the germline V gene. The CDR3 DNA sequence: TGTGCCAGCTCACCAGGACTGGGGGCGGGGGCCGAGGCTTTCTTT. Its translation: CASSPGLGAGAEAFF.

With respect to this clone: This sample includes further DNA sequences coding for the same CDR3. The J gene is TRBJ1-1, the V gene TRBV5-8; no firm D call. With 1 base removed from V and 2 bases from J, the gap between germline ends came to 9 bases. The CDR3 runs 14 residues. Germline CDR1 SGHTS, CDR2 YDEGEE. The CDR3 here is CASSLPGLNTEAFF. The CDR3 DNA reads as TGTGCCAGCAGCTTGCCCGGACTCAACACTGAAGCTTTCTTT.

This clone was seen only a few times. A junction end diverges from the germline sequence, so it may reflect a read error. CDR3 nucleotides: TGCGCCAGCAGCCAAGGACTAGCCCAAAACATTCAGTACTTC. It is translated as CASSQGLAQNIQYF. V gene TRBV4-3 combines with J gene TRBJ2-4; 7 nucleotides line up with TRBD2. The CDR3 runs 14 residues. In germline, CDR1 is LGHNA, CDR2 YSLEER.

The rearrangement joins TRBV6-5 to TRBJ1-5, with D unclear. V shed 3 bases and J shed 6 bases, with 12 bases lying between them. This CDR3 is 14 amino acids long. Germline CDR1 reads MNHEY; CDR2 reads SVGAGI. In DNA form, the CDR3 reads TGTGCCAGCAGTTATTACCGGGAATCTCAGCCCCAGCATTTT. This gives the protein CASSYYRESQPQHF.

This clone has a handful of counts. This chain uses TRBV2 with TRBJ2-7; 7 bases agree with TRBD1. Trimming at V came to 6 bases and at J to 3 bases, leaving 5 bases not matched to a gene. The CDR3 length is 13 residues. Germline values: CDR1 SNHLY, CDR2 FYNNEI. In DNA form, the CDR3 reads TGTGCCAGCAGGGCGGACAGGAACTACGAGCAGTACTTC. This gives the protein CASRADRNYEQYF.

V gene TRBV5-1 combines with J gene TRBJ1-2; 7 bases are a match to TRBD1. Germline assignment: CDR1 SGHRS and CDR2 YFSETQ. The J segment lost 6 bases and the V segment lost 0 bases, leaving 8 bases of the junction unmatched. This CDR3 has 15 amino acids. CDR3 in amino acids: CASSLGETGLDGYTF. In DNA form, the CDR3 reads TGCGCCAGCAGCTTGGGGGAGACAGGGCTAGATGGCTACACCTTC. The full variable domain, with the rest looked up from reference TRBV5-1 and TRBJ1-2, is KAGVTQTPRYLIKTRGQQVTLSCSPISGHRSVSWYQQTPGQGLQFLFEYFSETQRNKGNFPGRFSGRQFSNSRSEMNVSTLELGDSALYLCASSLGETGLDGYTFGSGTRLTVV.

This clone showed up just a few times. This sequence joins TRBV6-6 and TRBJ2-1; 8 bases align to TRBD2. The CDR3 runs 15 residues. Per germline, CDR1 MNHNY and CDR2 SVGAGI (reference sequence). The V gene end was trimmed by 6 bases and the J gene end by 3 bases; junction bases not matched to a gene: 7. CDR3 bases: TGTGCCAGCAGCCCAGCGGGGGCCTACTACAATGAGCAGTTCTTC. Translated, it gives CASSPAGAYYNEQFF.

The chain combines TRBV7-8 with TRBJ2-5; D is possibly TRBD1 (6 bases). The CDR3 covers 15 residues. V lost 4 bases and J lost 9, with 21 bases in between. Germline-derived CDR1 and CDR2 are SGHVS and FQNEAQ. CDR3 amino acids: CASSSQGAPGFAQYF. CDR3 DNA: TGTGCCAGCAGCTCACAGGGTGCCCCCGGATTCGCCCAGTACTTC.

The DNA of the CDR3 is TGCGCCAGCAGCCAACAACTAGCGGGGTCAGTTGAGCAGTTCTTC. It codes for CASSQQLAGSVEQFF. V is TRBV4-3 and J is TRBJ2-1; 10 bases map to TRBD2. CDR1 is LGHNA and CDR2 is YSLEER in the germline V gene. V lost 2 bases, J lost 9 bases, and 7 bases stayed unmatched. The CDR3 totals 15 residues.

The chain links TRBV11-1 to TRBJ2-3; D remains unclear. This CDR3 spans 14 amino acids. Between the trimmed V and J ends, which lost 0 bases and 3 bases, there was a span of 7 bases. Per germline, CDR1 SGHAT and CDR2 FQDESV (reference sequence). CDR3 in DNA: TGTGCCAGCAGCTTAGCGCGAGCGACAGATACGCAGTATTTT. Translating gives CASSLARATDTQYF.

The chain combines TRBV4-3 with TRBJ1-2; tentatively, D is TRBD1 (6 bases). V gave up 0 bases and J gave up 4 bases, with 15 bases separating them. Germline values: CDR1 LGHNA, CDR2 YSLEER. The CDR3 covers 16 residues. The CDR3 nucleotides are TGCGCCAGCAGCCAAGATCTCGGGGGGCGCGTCTATGGCTACACCTTC. Encoded protein: CASSQDLGGRVYGYTF.

On this clone: A read error is the likely source, as a far larger clone sits one nucleotide away. This same CDR3 is encoded by further DNA sequences in the sample. V is TRBV30 and J is TRBJ1-3; TRBD1 is a possible D gene (5 bases). There are 17 residues in the CDR3. Germline values: CDR1 GTSNPN, CDR2 SVGIG (reference sequence). This CDR3 is CAWSDFQGPRSGNTIYF. The CDR3 DNA reads as TGTGCATGGAGTGACTTTCAGGGCCCTAGATCTGGAAACACCATATATTTT.